A single sample is the source of the 32 T cell receptor beta chains below, sequenced in a study of T-cell memory formation after mild COVID-19. TCRdb independently ran MiXCR on the 5' RACE reads; one entry per CDR3 protein. The table has about 470,000 distinct CDR3 sequences, more than 20% seen once. Sequenced: PBMCs or a T cell subset sorted from them (not recorded which). Receptors were obtained from an adult woman who had mild COVID-19 (a few samples of this study predate the infection). Cell type and time point are not known.

The chain has TRBV7-2 and TRBJ2-3; TRBD1 might be the D (6 bases). CDR1 and CDR2 (germline): SGHTA, FQGNSA. V was shortened by 5 bases and J by 0 bases, with 12 bases between the two germline ends. CDR3 length: 15 residues. In nucleotides, the CDR3 is TGTGCCAGCAGCGTAGGGACAATGAGCACAGATACGCAGTATTTT. Its translation is CASSVGTMSTDTQYF.

Only a few counts were recorded for this clonotype. The gene calls are TRBV27 and TRBJ2-3, with D tentatively TRBD1 (6 bases). With 6 bases removed from V and 1 base from J, the gap between germline ends came to 14 bases. Germline CDR1 reads MNHEY; CDR2 reads SMNVEV (reference sequence). The CDR3 runs 15 residues. The CDR3 coding sequence is TGTGCCAGCAGCAACAGGGTCCCGGGCACAGATACGCAGTATTTT. This translates into CASSNRVPGTDTQYF.

The table lists this clonotype with a few counts. V and J are TRBV12-3 or TRBV12-4 and TRBJ2-1; 7 bases are a match to TRBD2. The trim removed 3 bases at V and 7 bases at J, leaving 12 bases unmatched. The CDR3 has 16 amino acids. CDR3 coding DNA: TGTGCCAGCAGTTTCCGCAAAGGGTCCGGGAGGAATGAGCAGTTCTTC. Its translation: CASSFRKGSGRNEQFF.

The genes are TRBV15 and TRBJ2-5; D perhaps matches TRBD1 (5 bases). V lost 2 bases, J lost 1 base, and 11 bases lay in between. CDR1 is LNHNV, CDR2 YYDKDF, per germline (reference sequence). There are 15 residues in the CDR3. Here the CDR3 DNA reads TGTGCCACCAGCAGACAGGGTGGGGCCCAAGAGACCCAGTACTTC. Protein product: CATSRQGGAQETQYF.

The table lists this clonotype with a few counts. This sequence joins TRBV30 and TRBJ1-1; D may be TRBD1 (5 bases). Per the germline V gene, CDR1 is GTSNPN and CDR2 is SVGIG (reference sequence). V was shortened by 4 bases and J by 4 bases, with 7 bases between the two germline ends. CDR3 length equals 11 residues. CDR3 bases: TGTGCCTGGACAGGGACCACTGAAGCTTTCTTT. Amino acids: CAWTGTTEAFF.

This chain links TRBV6-5 with TRBJ2-3; 11 nucleotides align to TRBD2. This CDR3 has 15 residues. Germline-derived CDR1 and CDR2 are MNHEY and SVGAGI. J gave up 0 bases and V 4 bases, and 0 bases lay outside the gene matches. CDR3: CASSSSGRSTDTQYF. The CDR3 DNA follows: TGTGCCAGCAGTTCTAGCGGGAGGAGCACAGATACGCAGTATTTT.

V and J are TRBV4-1 and TRBJ1-1; TRBD1 is a possible D gene (6 bases). The CDR3 runs to 15 residues. The germline V gene has CDR1 MGHRA and CDR2 YSYEKL. V was shortened by 1 base and J by 10 bases, with 19 bases between the two germline ends. In DNA form, the CDR3 reads TGCGCCAGCAGCCAAGCATACAGGGAAAGCGACGGAGCTTTCTTT. Its protein is CASSQAYRESDGAFF.

This chain joins TRBV29-1 and TRBJ2-7; TRBD1 aligns across 11 bases. The CDR3 contains 15 residues. Germline lookup yields CDR1 SQVTM and CDR2 ANQGSEA. V lost 3 bases and J lost 3; bases outside the gene matches: 7. The CDR3 sequence: CSVDQTGTGGYEQYF. As DNA, the CDR3 is TGCAGCGTTGATCAAACCGGGACAGGGGGCTACGAGCAGTACTTC.

The chain carries TRBV4-2 and TRBJ2-1; 11 bases map to TRBD2. Trimming removed 1 base from V and 9 bases from J; junction bases left unmatched: 5. Germline assignment: CDR1 LGHNA and CDR2 YNFKEQ. The CDR3 is 15 amino acids. The CDR3 reads CASSQASGRFSEQFF. The CDR3 region has the DNA TGTGCCAGCAGCCAAGCTAGCGGGAGGTTTAGTGAGCAGTTCTTC.

This clonotype was counted between two and nine times. This chain joins TRBV5-1 and TRBJ2-1; D gene uncertain. Germline CDR1 SGHRS, CDR2 YFSETQ. Trimming removed 4 bases at V and 5 bases at J, with 10 bases between. This CDR3 has 13 amino acids. In nucleotides, the CDR3 is TGCGCCAGCAGCGTGACTTCTAACAATGAGCAGTTCTTC. Its protein is CASSVTSNNEQFF.

This clonotype was recorded a few times. V and J are TRBV9 and TRBJ2-1; 9 nucleotides line up with TRBD2. V was pared by 1 base and J by 8 bases, with 7 bases of the junction left unmatched. The CDR3 contains 15 residues. The germline V gene encodes CDR1 SGDLS and CDR2 YYNGEE. This CDR3 reads CASSVPSGGSDEQFF. In nucleotides, the CDR3 is TGTGCCAGCAGCGTACCCAGCGGGGGGTCCGATGAGCAGTTCTTC.

V gene TRBV29-1 combines with J gene TRBJ2-1; D unclear. Germline V gene lookup returns CDR1 SQVTM and CDR2 ANQGSEA. The V and J ends lost 3 bases and 7 bases respectively, with 13 bases between them. This CDR3 region has 13 residues. Here the CDR3 reads CSVETSAANEQFF. The CDR3 nucleotides read TGCAGCGTTGAGACCTCCGCGGCGAATGAGCAGTTCTTC.

J is TRBJ2-1 and V is TRBV30; 7 nucleotides align to TRBD2. The germline V gene encodes CDR1 GTSNPN and CDR2 SVGIG (reference sequence). This CDR3 spans 14 amino acids. V dropped 3 bases and J dropped 10; count of bases not matched to a gene: 12. The DNA of the CDR3 is TGTGCCTGGAGAAGGACTAGTAGTGGTTTCGAGCAGTTCTTC. Its protein is CAWRRTSSGFEQFF. The full variable domain, completed using reference TRBV30 and TRBJ2-1, is SQTIHQWPATLVQPVGSPLSLECTVEGTSNPNLYWYRQAAGRGLQLLFYSVGIGQISSEVPQNLSASRPQDRQFILSSKKLLLSDSGFYLCAWRRTSSGFEQFFGPGTRLTVL.

The chain employs TRBV5-1 and TRBJ1-2; no reliable D call. The CDR3 is 13 residues long. The germline V gene has CDR1 SGHRS and CDR2 YFSETQ. V dropped 1 base and J dropped 3 bases, with 7 bases sitting between them. In DNA, the CDR3 is TGCGCCAGCAGCTTGATAGTGGACTATGGCTACACCTTC. This gives the protein CASSLIVDYGYTF. Supplemented by reference TRBV5-1 and TRBJ1-2, the full variable domain reads KAGVTQTPRYLIKTRGQQVTLSCSPISGHRSVSWYQQTPGQGLQFLFEYFSETQRNKGNFPGRFSGRQFSNSRSEMNVSTLELGDSALYLCASSLIVDYGYTFGSGTRLTVV.

This chain joins TRBV2 and TRBJ2-7; D gene uncertain. The germline V gene has CDR1 SNHLY and CDR2 FYNNEI. Deletions cut 4 bases from V and 7 bases from J, with 17 bases between. This CDR3 contains 14 residues. For the CDR3, the DNA is TGTGCCAGCAGTGTATTCAAGGATGTGTGGGAGCAGTACTTC. This translates into CASSVFKDVWEQYF.

The chain has TRBV4-1 and TRBJ2-7; perhaps TRBD1 as D (5 bases). V lost 1 base and J lost 5, with 9 bases in between. There are 13 residues in the CDR3. Germline-derived CDR1 and CDR2 are MGHRA and YSYEKL. CDR3 coding DNA: TGCGCCAGCAGCCAAGCAGGGTTCCACGAGCAGTACTTC. As protein: CASSQAGFHEQYF.

V is TRBV11-2 and J is TRBJ2-1; 9 bases are shared with TRBD1. The germline V gene has CDR1 SGHAT and CDR2 FQNNGV. The CDR3 covers 16 residues. V shed 0 bases and J 6 bases; nucleotides not matched to a gene: 6. The CDR3 loop reads CASSLDWTGVGNEQFF. The CDR3 region has the DNA TGTGCCAGCAGCTTAGATTGGACAGGGGTGGGCAATGAGCAGTTCTTC.

V and J are TRBV14 and TRBJ1-2; D remains unclear. CDR1 is SGHDN and CDR2 is FVKESK in the germline V gene. CDR3 size: 15 residues. The V and J ends lost 8 bases and 4 bases respectively, with 20 bases between them. The CDR3 sequence: CASRSSGSASYGYTF. The DNA for the CDR3 is TGTGCCAGCCGGTCCTCCGGCAGCGCTTCCTATGGCTACACCTTC.

In this sample, this clonotype turned up a few times. This may be a read error: a much more frequent sequence differs by one nucleotide. The rearrangement joins TRBV5-1 to TRBJ2-3, with 12 bases fitting TRBD2. With V trimmed by 0 bases and J by 2 bases, 4 bases remained unmatched. Germline CDR1 reads SGHRS; CDR2 reads YFSETQ. The CDR3 covers 17 residues. The CDR3 DNA is TGCGCCAGCAGCTTGGAGGCTAGCGGGGGGGCCACAGATACGCAGTATTTT. It encodes CASSLEASGGATDTQYF.

This chain links TRBV4-1 with TRBJ1-5, with a weak D call TRBD1 (6 bases). The CDR3 extends over 15 amino acids. Trimming shortened V by 1 base and J by 5 bases, and 12 bases separated the two germline ends. Germline V gene sequence: CDR1 MGHRA, CDR2 YSYEKL. The DNA for the CDR3 is TGCGCCAGCAGCCAAGCGGGGAGGGGGGATCAGCCCCAGCATTTT. Translation: CASSQAGRGDQPQHF.

This clonotype was counted a single time. V usage is TRBV4-2 and J usage is TRBJ2-5, with 8 bases identical to TRBD2. Trimming removed 0 bases from V and 4 bases from J; junction bases left unmatched: 7. The CDR3 is 16 residues long. CDR1 and CDR2 (germline): LGHNA, YNFKEQ. DNA of the CDR3: TGTGCCAGCAGCCAAGATTACGGGGGGGCGTTAGAGACCCAGTACTTC. This translates into CASSQDYGGALETQYF.

This clonotype has more than one count but fewer than ten. The CDR3 DNA sequence: TGTGCCAGCAGCTTAAGGGGGATCGGCTACGAGCAGTACTTC. Its protein product is CASSLRGIGYEQYF. This chain uses TRBV6-2 or TRBV6-3 with TRBJ2-7, with TRBD1 as a possible D gene (6 bases). This CDR3 has 14 amino acids. The V and J ends lost 6 bases and 3 bases respectively, with 15 bases between them. CDR1 and CDR2 (germline): MNHEY, SVGEGT.

The gene calls are TRBV20-1 and TRBJ2-4, with a tentative D call TRBD2 (5 bases). The CDR3 loop spans 13 amino acids. V dropped 7 bases and J dropped 3 bases, with 13 bases sitting between them. CDR1 DFQATT and CDR2 SNEGSKA come from the germline V gene (reference sequence). The CDR3 protein is CSGTGIVKNIQYF. For the CDR3, the DNA is TGCAGTGGAACGGGGATCGTCAAAAACATTCAGTACTTC.

The chain links TRBV2 to TRBJ2-1; TRBD2 matches at 11 bases. Germline V CDR1 and CDR2: SNHLY, FYNNEI. The CDR3 is 14 residues long. Losses at the gene ends were 1 base for V and 11 bases for J; bases not matched to a gene: 4. CDR3 DNA sequence: TGTGCCAGCAGTGAAGGGACTAGCGGGTTACAGCAGTTCTTC. Encoded protein: CASSEGTSGLQQFF.

This chain links TRBV7-8 with TRBJ2-7; D is ambiguous. The length of the CDR3 is 16 residues. Looked up from germline, CDR1 is SGHVS and CDR2 is FQNEAQ. Trimming took 5 bases from V and 4 from J, leaving 21 bases between them. CDR3 nucleotides: TGTGCCAGCAGCCATCGTCGAGTCCCAGCCGGGTACGAGCAGTACTTC. Translated: CASSHRRVPAGYEQYF. The full variable domain, its missing parts supplied by reference TRBV7-8 and TRBJ2-7, is GAGVSQSPRYKVAKRGQDVALRCDPISGHVSLFWYQQALGQGPEFLTYFQNEAQLDKSGLPSDRFFAERPEGSVSTLKIQRTQQEDSAVYLCASSHRRVPAGYEQYFGPGTRLTVT.

The chain joins TRBV2 to TRBJ2-5; TRBD2 agrees at 14 bases. Per the germline V gene, CDR1 is SNHLY and CDR2 is FYNNEI. V dropped 6 bases and J dropped 10; count of bases not matched to a gene: 16. The CDR3 runs 17 residues. The CDR3 DNA follows: TGTGCCAGCAGACCAGGACTAGCGGGGGGAACTCAGCAGGACCAGTACTTC. It translates to CASRPGLAGGTQQDQYF.

In its sample, this clonotype was seen a few times. This chain connects TRBV4-2 to TRBJ2-3, with D possibly TRBD1 on 5 matching bases. The CDR3 consists of 13 residues. Trimming cost V 7 bases and J 14 bases, with 22 bases left between them. Germline CDR1 reads LGHNA; CDR2 reads YNFKEQ. The CDR3 DNA sequence: TGTGCCAGCACGCCGGTGGGGCAGGCGATTCGGTATTTT. It translates to CASTPVGQAIRYF.

This clonotype was counted between two and nine times. The CDR3 nucleotides are TGCAGTGCCAAGTGGGGGTCCCAGTACTTC. Amino acids: CSAKWGSQYF. The chain couples TRBV20-1 to TRBJ2-5; D tentatively fits TRBD1 or TRBD2 (5 bases each). The CDR3 runs 10 residues. The germline V gene has CDR1 DFQATT and CDR2 SNEGSKA (reference sequence). Trimming left V 6 bases short and J 9 bases short, with 11 bases between.

In its sample, this clonotype was seen a few times. V usage is TRBV7-8 and J usage is TRBJ2-1; a weak D match, TRBD2 (6 bases). Looked up from germline, CDR1 is SGHVS and CDR2 is FQNEAQ. This CDR3 region has 17 residues. The V gene lost 1 base and the J gene lost 0 bases, with 13 bases spanning the gap. The DNA for the CDR3 is TGTGCCAGCAGCTTAGGCGGGGAAAGAAGCTCCTACAATGAGCAGTTCTTC. Encoded protein: CASSLGGERSSYNEQFF.

This clonotype came up many times. The rearrangement uses TRBV6-5 and TRBJ2-3, with 7 bases identical to TRBD2. The CDR3 extends over 16 amino acids. The germline V gene has CDR1 MNHEY and CDR2 SVGAGI. Trimming removed 7 bases from V and 0 bases from J; junction bases left unmatched: 10. The DNA for the CDR3 is TGTGCCAGCACCTTGAATAGCGGGTCTAGCACAGATACGCAGTATTTT. It is translated as CASTLNSGSSTDTQYF.

This clonotype came up many times. The chain carries TRBV29-1 and TRBJ2-7; the D is unclear. CDR1 is SQVTM, CDR2 ANQGSEA, per germline. Trimming stripped 5 bases from V and 2 bases from J, with 10 bases between. CDR3 size: 12 residues. CDR3 DNA: TGCAGCGTTCAAAGCCTAGCCTACGAGCAGTACTTC. As protein: CSVQSLAYEQYF.

V is TRBV24-1 and J is TRBJ2-3; no clear D gene. CDR3 length: 15 residues. Germline lookup yields CDR1 KGHDR and CDR2 SFDVKD. Trimming stripped 0 bases from V and 6 bases from J, with 12 bases between. The CDR3 spells CATSDLQGVVDTQYF. The CDR3 DNA is TGTGCCACCAGTGATTTGCAAGGTGTTGTTGATACGCAGTATTTT.